This entry features one TCR beta chain sequence. TCRdb's table, derived via immunoSEQ multiplex PCR, lists solely in-frame clones and lacks some. This sample has roughly 63,000 clones; less than 80% occur once, and the top ten carry roughly a third. The entry originates in a study of blood T cell repertoires in COVID-19. Trimming removed 4 bases from V and 7 bases from J, with 13 bases in between. Germline CDR1 is MGHRA and CDR2 is YSYEKL. The CDR3 sequence is 13 residues long. The clonotype was recovered from a human donor in a cohort sampled during active COVID-19. The sample comprised peripheral blood. The chain combines TRBV4-1 with TRBJ1-2; D is perhaps TRBD1 (6 bases). The CDR3 spells CASSPGGSLGYTF. DNA of the CDR3: TGCGCCAGCAGCCCGGGGGGCTCCCTTGGCTACACCTTC.